This TCR beta chain emerged from a study of identical twins. This CDR3 has 12 residues. CDR1 SGHDT and CDR2 YYEEEE come from the germline V gene. The V end lost 4 bases, the J end lost 5 bases, and 6 bases lay between the germline ends. TCRdb re-called the 5' RACE reads through MiXCR, storing one row per CDR3 protein. Found here are around 250,000 distinct CDR3 sequences, roughly 7.1% of them singletons; the top ten hold about 14%. This sample was shared with a second study, whose subject was T cells expressing NK-cell markers.

Material for sequencing was CD8+ T cells sorted from blood. This chain links TRBV5-6 with TRBJ2-2; the D is unclear. This clonotype originated in a woman aged 18-29 years in good health. CDR3 in amino acids: CASSTDTGELFF. CDR3 bases: TGTGCCAGCAGCACAGATACCGGGGAGCTGTTTTTT.